One sample yielded the 3 T cell receptor beta chains listed below, sequenced in a study of identical twins. Each CDR3 protein is one row after TCRdb ran MiXCR on the 5' RACE reads. There are 570,000 or so distinct CDR3 sequences in the sample; 9.6% occur only once, and more than 2.5% lies in the top ten. The same data also contributed to another study, on yellow fever vaccine responses in identical twins.

The material sequenced was PBMCs. The receptors were sampled from a woman between 18 and 29 years old in good health.

This clonotype has just a few counts. V usage is TRBV20-1 and J usage is TRBJ2-5; D unresolved. Trimming removed 1 base at V and 2 bases at J, with 11 bases between. Germline lookup yields CDR1 DFQATT and CDR2 SNEGSKA (reference sequence). The CDR3 runs 14 residues. In DNA form, the CDR3 reads TGCAGTGCTAGAGTCAGCGTAACGCAAGAGACCCAGTACTTC. Its protein is CSARVSVTQETQYF.

Only a few counts were recorded for this clonotype. The rearrangement links TRBV20-1 to TRBJ2-5, with TRBD2 identical over 7 bases. Germline CDR1 and CDR2: DFQATT and SNEGSKA (reference sequence). The CDR3 has 15 amino acids. With V trimmed by 1 base and J by 2 bases, 7 bases remained unmatched. Here the CDR3 DNA reads TGCAGTGCTAGAGTTGGAACGGGGGGTCAAGAGACCCAGTACTTC. Residues: CSARVGTGGQETQYF.

V gene TRBV11-1 combines with J gene TRBJ2-7; 10 nucleotides line up with TRBD2. This CDR3 contains 17 residues. V lost 6 bases and J lost 3; bases outside the gene matches: 14. Germline lookup yields CDR1 SGHAT and CDR2 FQDESV (reference sequence). This CDR3 is CASRGGLAAPQSYEQYF. DNA of the CDR3: TGTGCCAGCAGGGGTGGACTAGCGGCGCCCCAAAGCTACGAGCAGTACTTC.